These 15 T cell receptor beta chains came from one sample sequenced in a study of identifying expanded T cells in peripheral blood. Data came from immunoSEQ multiplex PCR; TCRdb stores just in-frame clones and leaves some out. This sample has roughly 100,000 clones, with about 87% found just once. Sequencing was carried out using blood. Receptors originate from a person aged 18 to 70 in good health.

The chain is built from TRBV4-3 and TRBJ1-2, with a possible D match to TRBD1 (5 bases). The V gene's germline CDR1 is LGHNA and CDR2 YSLEER. Deletions cut 1 base from V and 5 bases from J, with 11 bases between. CDR3 size: 14 residues. CDR3 sequence: CASSQGRGSYGYTF. CDR3 DNA: TGCGCCAGCAGCCAAGGTAGGGGCTCGTATGGCTACACCTTC.

This chain joins TRBV6-5 and TRBJ1-4, with unresolved D. V dropped 5 bases and J dropped 8 bases, with 15 bases sitting between them. Germline V CDR1 and CDR2: MNHEY, SVGAGI. The CDR3 extends over 14 amino acids. The CDR3 DNA is TGTGCCAGCAGTCCTTGGGTGGTTGGCGAAAAACTGTTTTTT. Amino acid sequence: CASSPWVVGEKLFF.

Written as DNA, the CDR3 is TGCGCCAGCAGCTTGCTAGGGGCCAACGAGCAGTACTTC. Residues: CASSLLGANEQYF. The chain joins TRBV5-1 to TRBJ2-7; a weak D match, TRBD1 (5 bases). This CDR3 comprises 13 residues. The V end was cut by 1 base, the J end by 5 bases, with 10 bases between. Germline V gene sequence: CDR1 SGHRS, CDR2 YFSETQ.

The CDR3 sequence is CAWSARTGVFPEAFF. The CDR3 DNA sequence: TGTGCCTGGAGTGCGCGGACAGGGGTTTTCCCTGAAGCTTTCTTT. The chain is built from TRBV30 and TRBJ1-1; 9 nucleotides line up with TRBD1. Germline loops: CDR1 GTSNPN, CDR2 SVGIG (reference sequence). V dropped 1 base and J dropped 6; count of bases not matched to a gene: 9. The CDR3 runs 15 residues.

The V and J genes are TRBV5-5 and TRBJ2-1, with 8 bases identical to TRBD1. Losses at the gene ends were 2 bases for V and 2 bases for J; bases not matched to a gene: 3. Per germline, CDR1 SGHKS and CDR2 YYEKEE (reference sequence). This CDR3 has 15 residues. The CDR3 DNA sequence: TGTGCCAGCAGCTTTAGGACAGGGACCTACAATGAGCAGTTCTTC. As protein: CASSFRTGTYNEQFF.

CDR3 sequence (DNA): TGTGCCAGCAGCCACGGATCTGGGGCCAACGTCCTGACTTTC. Translated: CASSHGSGANVLTF. The rearrangement joins TRBV7-8 to TRBJ2-6, with unresolved D. The V end lost 5 bases, the J end lost 1 base, and 6 bases lay between the germline ends. Per the germline V gene, CDR1 is SGHVS and CDR2 is FQNEAQ. This CDR3 has 14 amino acids.

The V and J genes are TRBV7-9 and TRBJ2-2; D unclear. CDR1 is SEHNR and CDR2 is FQNEAQ in the germline V gene (reference sequence). There are 12 residues in the CDR3. The ends were cut back, 5 bases at V and 8 bases at J, with 9 bases in the middle. CDR3 bases: TGTGCCAGCAGCATTACTATTGGGGAGCTGTTTTTT. As protein: CASSITIGELFF.

Comment on this clone: A far larger clone differs by one base, so this is likely a read error. The V gene is TRBV5-6, the J gene TRBJ2-7; D may match TRBD1 or TRBD2 (6 bases each). Trimming stripped 2 bases from V and 0 bases from J, with 9 bases between. The germline CDR1 and CDR2 sequences are SGHDT and YYEEEE. The CDR3 spans 14 residues. The chain's CDR3 is CASSLGGSSYEQYF. The CDR3 DNA reads TGTGCCAGCAGCTTAGGGGGGAGCTCCTACGAGCAGTACTTC.

This clone was observed a few times. CDR3 in amino acids: CASSTGQGNQPQHF. CDR3 bases: TGTGCCAGCAGCACGGGACAGGGCAATCAGCCCCAGCATTTT. The chain joins TRBV5-8 to TRBJ1-5; TRBD1 matches at 8 bases. The CDR3 is 14 amino acids. The V gene end was trimmed by 4 bases and the J gene end by 2 bases; junction bases not matched to a gene: 2. Germline V gives CDR1 SGHTS, CDR2 YDEGEE.

The CDR3 DNA reads as TGTGCCAGCAGCTTCAGCGGTAGCACAGATACGCAGTATTTT. It is translated as CASSFSGSTDTQYF. The chain uses TRBV7-9 and TRBJ2-3; the D gene is possibly TRBD2 (5 bases). This CDR3 spans 14 amino acids. Germline V gives CDR1 SEHNR, CDR2 FQNEAQ (reference sequence). Trimming took off 3 bases at V and 0 bases at J, with 7 bases between the two ends. The variable domain in full, completed from reference TRBV7-9 and TRBJ2-3, reads DTGVSQNPRHKITKRGQNVTFRCDPISEHNRLYWYRQTLGQGPEFLTYFQNEAQLEKSRLLSDRFSAERPKGSFSTLEIQRTEQGDSAMYLCASSFSGSTDTQYFGPGTRLTVL.

This CDR3 reads CASSLRGGSSYNEQFF. The CDR3 DNA sequence: TGTGCCAGCAGCCTCCGGGGGGGGAGCTCCTACAATGAGCAGTTCTTC. The rearrangement joins TRBV11-2 to TRBJ2-1; 8 positions agree with TRBD2. Germline lookup yields CDR1 SGHAT and CDR2 FQNNGV. The CDR3 consists of 16 residues. The V gene end was trimmed by 5 bases and the J gene end by 0 bases; junction bases not matched to a gene: 6.

The CDR3 DNA sequence: TGTGCCAGCAGCCAAACAGGGGAAGAGACCCAGTACTTC. This sequence encodes CASSQTGEETQYF. The chain employs TRBV14 and TRBJ2-5; 7 bases match TRBD1. The CDR3 is 13 amino acids. Per germline, CDR1 SGHDN and CDR2 FVKESK. The J segment lost 3 bases and the V segment lost 2 bases, leaving 0 bases of the junction unmatched.

The chain couples TRBV10-3 to TRBJ2-2; the D gene is possibly TRBD1 (5 bases). V was trimmed by 0 bases and J by 6 bases, leaving 20 bases between them. Germline assignment: CDR1 ENHRY and CDR2 SYGVKD. This CDR3 is 18 amino acids long. The CDR3 protein is CAISESTPGRAAPGELFF. CDR3 nucleotides: TGTGCCATCAGTGAGTCGACTCCGGGCAGGGCCGCGCCCGGGGAGCTGTTTTTT.

J is TRBJ2-1 and V is TRBV6-5; the match to TRBD2 covers 14 bases. The CDR3 consists of 15 residues. Germline V gene lookup returns CDR1 MNHEY and CDR2 SVGAGI. The ends lost 0 bases at V and 10 bases at J; junction bases unmatched: 2. The CDR3 DNA is TGTGCCAGCAGTTACTCGGGACTAGCGGGAGAGGAGCAGTTCTTC. Translation: CASSYSGLAGEEQFF.

The chain joins TRBV19 to TRBJ1-2; 8 bases are shared with TRBD1. V was clipped by 3 bases and J by 8 bases; unmatched bases: 5. The CDR3 has 13 amino acids. Germline values: CDR1 LNHDA, CDR2 SQIVND (reference sequence). DNA of the CDR3: TGTGCCAGTAGTATTACAGGGGGAGGCGGCTACACCTTC. Protein: CASSITGGGGYTF. The entire variable domain, with the rest obtained from reference TRBV19 and TRBJ1-2, is as follows: DGGITQSPKYLFRKEGQNVTLSCEQNLNHDAMYWYRQDPGQGLRLIYYSQIVNDFQKGDIAEGYSVSREKKESFPLTVTSAQKNPTAFYLCASSITGGGGYTFGSGTRLTVV.